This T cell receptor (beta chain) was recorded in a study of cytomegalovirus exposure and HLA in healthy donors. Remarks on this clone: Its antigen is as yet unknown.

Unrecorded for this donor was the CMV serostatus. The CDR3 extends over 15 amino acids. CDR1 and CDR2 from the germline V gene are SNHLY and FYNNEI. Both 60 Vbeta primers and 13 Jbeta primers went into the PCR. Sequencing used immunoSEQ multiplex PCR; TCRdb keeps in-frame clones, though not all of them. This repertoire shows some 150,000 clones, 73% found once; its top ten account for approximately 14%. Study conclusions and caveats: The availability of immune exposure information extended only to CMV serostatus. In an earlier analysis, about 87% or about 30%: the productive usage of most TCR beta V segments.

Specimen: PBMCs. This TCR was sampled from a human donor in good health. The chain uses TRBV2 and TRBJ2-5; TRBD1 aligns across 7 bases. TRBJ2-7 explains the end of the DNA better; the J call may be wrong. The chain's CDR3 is CASSEGDIRGYEQYF. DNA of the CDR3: TGTGCCAGCAGTGAGGGGGACATCAGGGGGTACGAGCAGTACTTC.